The T cell receptor (beta chain) under discussion was sequenced for a study of T cell repertoires in cytomegalovirus infection. Each CDR3 protein gets one entry after TCRdb re-called the reads with MiXCR. The sample includes about 310,000 distinct CDR3 sequences, approximately 25% of them seen just once. The CDR3 has 15 residues. Germline V gene data show CDR1 as MGHRA and CDR2 as YSYEKL. V was trimmed by 0 bases and J by 5 bases, leaving 11 bases between them. About this clonotype: Its target is not known.

This TCR came from a human donor in good health (CMV status not recorded). Some clones in this sample may be carry-over from other donors' samples. The source material was cultured PBMCs, sampled from culture after CMV antigen stimulation. The rearrangement joins TRBV4-1 to TRBJ2-1; a possible D gene is TRBD2 (6 bases). The CDR3 DNA is TGCGCCAGCAGCCAAGAACGGGAGCGAAACAATGAGCAGTTCTTC. It translates to CASSQERERNNEQFF.